A single sample is the source of the 29 T cell receptor beta chains below, sequenced in a study of blood T cell repertoires in COVID-19. Profiling relied on immunoSEQ multiplex PCR, and the TCRdb table lists in-frame clones only, not all of them. Of some 400,000 clones listed, just under 90% are singletons. What was sequenced was PBMCs or T cells enriched from blood (not recorded which). Every receptor here comes from a woman in her twenties or thirties who had recovered from COVID-19.

This clone was recorded only once. The rearrangement links TRBV7-2 to TRBJ1-2; 7 bases match TRBD1. The CDR3 runs to 14 residues. Germline V gene data show CDR1 as SGHTA and CDR2 as FQGNSA. V trimming: 5 bases; J trimming: 2 bases; junction bases outside the gene matches: 5. Here the CDR3 DNA reads TGTGCCAGCAGCGCAAGACAGGGCAACTATGGCTACACCTTC. Translated: CASSARQGNYGYTF.

This chain uses TRBV5-1 with TRBJ2-3; 12 bases are shared with TRBD2. The germline V gene has CDR1 SGHRS and CDR2 YFSETQ. Losses at the gene ends were 4 bases for V and 1 base for J; bases not matched to a gene: 7. The CDR3 spans 17 residues. CDR3 protein: CASSKGLAGPGTDTQYF. DNA of the CDR3: TGCGCCAGCAGCAAGGGACTAGCGGGCCCAGGCACAGATACGCAGTATTTT.

The chain joins TRBV7-9 to TRBJ1-2; TRBD1 matches 8 bases. The CDR3 has 14 residues. Germline CDR1 SEHNR, CDR2 FQNEAQ (reference sequence). V gave up 4 bases and J gave up 8 bases; unmatched junction bases: 9. The CDR3 loop is CASSYVPDRDGYTF. The DNA of the CDR3 is TGTGCCAGCAGCTACGTCCCGGACAGGGACGGCTACACCTTC.

This sequence joins TRBV10-3 and TRBJ2-3; possibly TRBD2 for D (6 bases). Trimming shortened V by 7 bases and J by 1 base, and 15 bases separated the two germline ends. Per the germline V gene, CDR1 is ENHRY and CDR2 is SYGVKD. This CDR3 is 15 amino acids long. CDR3 in DNA: TGTGCCATCACGGGGACGGGAGACGGCACAGATACGCAGTATTTT. It codes for CAITGTGDGTDTQYF.

The sample holds a few counts of this clone. This chain connects TRBV10-3 to TRBJ1-1; TRBD1 matches 9 bases. The CDR3 extends over 14 amino acids. J gave up 1 base and V 7 bases, and 4 bases lay outside the gene matches. In germline, CDR1 is ENHRY, CDR2 SYGVKD. The chain's CDR3 is CAITRDRANTEAFF. The CDR3 DNA sequence: TGTGCCATCACTAGGGACAGGGCGAACACTGAAGCTTTCTTT.

The chain employs TRBV25-1 and TRBJ2-3, with TRBD2 matching 13 bases. J was trimmed by 4 bases and V by 4 bases; bases with no gene match: 2. The CDR3 loop spans 15 amino acids. Germline lookup yields CDR1 MGHDK and CDR2 SYGVNS. The CDR3 loop is CASSATSGGSDTQYF. CDR3 nucleotide sequence: TGTGCCAGCAGTGCGACTAGCGGGGGGTCAGATACGCAGTATTTT.

The genes are TRBV30 and TRBJ1-6, with a tentative D call TRBD1 (6 bases). CDR1 is GTSNPN and CDR2 is SVGIG in the germline V gene (reference sequence). V was shortened by 2 bases and J by 7 bases, with 12 bases between the two germline ends. The CDR3 sequence is 14 residues long. CDR3 sequence reads: CAWSPGQLNSPLHF. In nucleotides, the CDR3 is TGTGCCTGGAGTCCGGGACAACTAAATTCACCCCTCCACTTT.

V is TRBV11-2 and J is TRBJ1-4; TRBD1 is a possible D gene (6 bases). V lost 5 bases and J lost 8, with 15 bases in between. The CDR3 spans 14 residues. Germline V CDR1 and CDR2: SGHAT, FQNNGV. CDR3 nucleotide sequence: TGTGCCAGCAGCCACCCAGGGGCCAGGGAAAAACTGTTTTTT. Translation: CASSHPGAREKLFF.

This clone was recorded a few times. This sample includes further DNA sequences coding for the same CDR3. The chain links TRBV27 to TRBJ1-1; D is undetermined. V was shortened by 2 bases and J by 1 base, with 5 bases between the two germline ends. Germline lookup yields CDR1 MNHEY and CDR2 SMNVEV (reference sequence). This CDR3 comprises 13 residues. The CDR3 sequence: CASSLKRNTEAFF. The CDR3 nucleotides are TGTGCCAGCAGTTTAAAGCGGAACACTGAAGCTTTCTTT.

This clone was detected only once. The chain has TRBV24-1 and TRBJ2-2; the D is unclear. The CDR3 covers 15 residues. Trimming took off 5 bases at V and 0 bases at J, with 9 bases between the two ends. Germline V gives CDR1 KGHDR, CDR2 SFDVKD. CDR3 sequence: CATSARSANTGELFF. CDR3 DNA sequence: TGTGCCACCAGTGCGCGGAGCGCGAACACCGGGGAGCTGTTTTTT.

The genes are TRBV6-9 and TRBJ2-7; maybe TRBD1 (6 bases). The CDR3 sequence is 15 residues long. Germline V gene sequence: CDR1 MNHGY, CDR2 SVAAGI. V was pared by 6 bases and J by 4 bases, with 19 bases between. As DNA, the CDR3 is TGTGCCAGCAGCCCCGACCGACAAACAGGGTACGAGCAGTACTTC. Translated, it gives CASSPDRQTGYEQYF.

This sequence joins TRBV4-3 and TRBJ2-7; TRBD1 might be the D (6 bases). CDR1 is LGHNA and CDR2 is YSLEER in the germline V gene. V lost 1 base, J lost 6 bases, and 10 bases lay in between. The CDR3 totals 13 residues. The CDR3 sequence: CASSQGTVSEQYF. The CDR3 DNA reads TGCGCCAGCAGCCAAGGGACAGTCAGCGAGCAGTACTTC.

This chain links TRBV27 with TRBJ1-2; D is uncertain. Trimming pared 7 bases from V and 8 bases from J, leaving 20 bases between. The CDR3 has 14 amino acids. CDR1 MNHEY and CDR2 SMNVEV come from the germline V gene (reference sequence). CDR3 bases: TGTGCCAGCAAGAGTCAGGCCGTTGGGTTAGGCTACACCTTC. Translating gives CASKSQAVGLGYTF.

The chain uses TRBV6-1 and TRBJ1-5; 8 bases line up with TRBD1. This CDR3 is 16 amino acids long. V shed 3 bases and J 5 bases; nucleotides not matched to a gene: 9. Germline CDR1 and CDR2: MNHNS and SASEGT. Here the CDR3 DNA reads TGTGCCAGCAGTGAGAGTGTGGGACAGGCCTATCAGCCCCAGCATTTT. Protein product: CASSESVGQAYQPQHF.

This sequence joins TRBV6-5 and TRBJ2-4; TRBD2 matches at 8 bases. This CDR3 spans 14 amino acids. V lost 10 bases and J lost 15; bases outside the gene matches: 20. Per the germline V gene, CDR1 is MNHEY and CDR2 is SVGAGI. The CDR3 DNA reads as TGTGCCACCACAGCAAGTACACTAGCGGCTGATTGGTACTTC. Protein sequence: CATTASTLAADWYF.

This clone was recorded only once. CDR3 sequence: CASSYSRQVSYEQYF. The CDR3 nucleotides read TGTGCCAGCAGTTACTCTAGACAGGTATCCTACGAGCAGTACTTC. The gene calls are TRBV6-5 and TRBJ2-7, with D possibly matching TRBD1 (6 bases). V lost 0 bases and J lost 1, with 10 bases in between. This CDR3 comprises 15 residues. The germline CDR1 and CDR2 sequences are MNHEY and SVGAGI.

The chain combines TRBV19 with TRBJ2-2; 12 bases map to TRBD1. Germline trimming cut 5 bases from V and 7 bases from J; bases unmatched to any gene: 8. CDR3 length equals 16 residues. CDR1 is LNHDA and CDR2 is SQIVND in the germline V gene (reference sequence). CDR3 region: CASSSGTGGAGGELFF. In DNA, the CDR3 is TGTGCCAGTAGTTCGGGGACAGGGGGCGCGGGCGGGGAGCTGTTTTTT.

This clone was found once. This rearrangement joins TRBV5-4 to TRBJ1-3, with D possibly TRBD1 on 6 matching bases. Germline lookup yields CDR1 SGHNT and CDR2 YYREEE (reference sequence). The CDR3 extends over 15 amino acids. Trimming took off 3 bases at V and 0 bases at J, with 10 bases between the two ends. The CDR3 region has the DNA TGTGCCAGCAGCTCCAACAGGGACTCTGGAAACACCATATATTTT. It translates to CASSSNRDSGNTIYF.

The chain uses TRBV9 and TRBJ2-3; D is unclear. V was cut by 4 bases and J by 2 bases, with 5 bases left in between. Germline CDR1 SGDLS, CDR2 YYNGEE. CDR3 length: 12 amino acids. The CDR3 DNA reads TGTGCCAGCAGCTTTAACACAGATACGCAGTATTTT. It translates to CASSFNTDTQYF. Using reference TRBV9 and TRBJ2-3 for the parts outside the CDR3, the full variable domain is DSGVTQTPKHLITATGQRVTLRCSPRSGDLSVYWYQQSLDQGLQFLIQYYNGEERAKGNILERFSAQQFPDLHSELNLSSLELGDSALYFCASSFNTDTQYFGPGTRLTVL.

A note on this clone: A read error may explain this, as a much larger clone is one base away. The chain combines TRBV7-6 with TRBJ1-1; D gene ambiguous. V dropped 1 base and J dropped 0 bases, with 3 bases sitting between them. The CDR3 has 13 residues. Germline V gives CDR1 SGHVS, CDR2 FNYEAQ. The CDR3 protein is CASSLDMNTEAFF. Written as DNA, the CDR3 is TGTGCCAGCAGCTTAGACATGAACACTGAAGCTTTCTTT.

This chain connects TRBV7-6 to TRBJ2-4; possibly TRBD1 for D (6 bases). CDR1 SGHVS and CDR2 FNYEAQ come from the germline V gene. Trimming left V 5 bases short and J 1 base short, with 24 bases between. CDR3 length equals 19 residues. As DNA, the CDR3 is TGTGCCAGCAGCACAAGACCAGGGGTAGGCTTCGCGGCCAAAAACATTCAGTACTTC. Translating it yields CASSTRPGVGFAAKNIQYF.

This chain connects TRBV7-2 to TRBJ2-1, with TRBD2 matching over 10 bases. CDR3 size: 15 residues. Trimming cost V 3 bases and J 9 bases; bases outside gene matches: 8. Germline V gene data show CDR1 as SGHTA and CDR2 as FQGNSA. In nucleotides, the CDR3 is TGTGCCAGCAGCTTGCTTAGCGGGGGGTACTCTGAGCAGTTCTTC. Amino acids: CASSLLSGGYSEQFF. Full variable domain (remainder filled in from reference TRBV7-2 and TRBJ2-1): GAGVSQSPSNKVTEKGKDVELRCDPISGHTALYWYRQSLGQGLEFLIYFQGNSAPDKSGLPSDRFSAERTGGSVSTLTIQRTQQEDSAVYLCASSLLSGGYSEQFFGPGTRLTVL.

J is TRBJ2-2 and V is TRBV6-5; 8 bases are shared with TRBD2. The CDR3 loop spans 15 amino acids. J gave up 0 bases and V 6 bases, and 3 bases lay outside the gene matches. Germline-derived CDR1 and CDR2 are MNHEY and SVGAGI. CDR3 coding DNA: TGTGCCAGCAGGAGCGGGGGTTCGAACACCGGGGAGCTGTTTTTT. Protein: CASRSGGSNTGELFF.

The CDR3, as DNA: TGTGCCAGCAGGAAGTCGACAGGGGGCAGGGAAAAACTGTTTTTT. Translated, it gives CASRKSTGGREKLFF. The J gene is TRBJ1-4, the V gene TRBV2; 10 bases agree with TRBD1. V shed 6 bases and J 8 bases; nucleotides not matched to a gene: 9. From germline, CDR1 is SNHLY and CDR2 FYNNEI. The CDR3 sequence is 15 residues long.

V and J are TRBV7-8 and TRBJ1-3, with D maybe TRBD1 (5 bases). The CDR3 has 16 amino acids. The V end lost 5 bases, the J end lost 2 bases, and 16 bases lay between the germline ends. In germline, CDR1 is SGHVS, CDR2 FQNEAQ. CDR3 DNA sequence: TGTGCCAGCAGCGTACAACAGGAGTTTGCTGGAAACACCATATATTTT. This sequence encodes CASSVQQEFAGNTIYF. Supplemented by reference TRBV7-8 and TRBJ1-3, the full variable domain reads GAGVSQSPRYKVAKRGQDVALRCDPISGHVSLFWYQQALGQGPEFLTYFQNEAQLDKSGLPSDRFFAERPEGSVSTLKIQRTQQEDSAVYLCASSVQQEFAGNTIYFGEGSWLTVV.

This chain joins TRBV28 and TRBJ2-3; a possible D gene is TRBD2 (5 bases). The CDR3 is 16 residues long. Trimming took 4 bases from V and 4 from J, leaving 18 bases between them. CDR1 is MDHEN and CDR2 is SYDVKM in the germline V gene. CDR3 sequence: CASSSITPRGADTQYF. CDR3 in DNA: TGTGCCAGCAGTTCAATAACACCCCGGGGAGCAGATACGCAGTATTTT.

This clone is a singleton in its sample. This CDR3 is CATSGQGNTEAFF. For the CDR3, the DNA is TGTGCCACCAGTGGACAGGGGAACACTGAAGCTTTCTTT. V usage is TRBV24-1 and J usage is TRBJ1-1, with 7 bases matching TRBD1. Germline CDR1 and CDR2: KGHDR and SFDVKD. V gave up 5 bases and J gave up 1 base; unmatched junction bases: 0. This CDR3 contains 13 residues.

V usage is TRBV5-6 and J usage is TRBJ2-7; 7 bases fit TRBD1. CDR3 length: 16 amino acids. After removal of 4 bases from V and 0 bases from J, the junction contained 10 bases not matched to a gene. Per germline, CDR1 SGHDT and CDR2 YYEEEE. The chain's CDR3 is CASSRITGVNSYEQYF. The CDR3 DNA follows: TGTGCCAGCAGCCGAATTACAGGGGTGAACTCCTACGAGCAGTACTTC.

The V and J genes are TRBV27 and TRBJ1-2; 8 bases fit TRBD1. V gave up 8 bases and J gave up 7 bases; unmatched junction bases: 12. The CDR3 consists of 14 residues. From germline, CDR1 is MNHEY and CDR2 SMNVEV (reference sequence). The CDR3 here is CASSPSWTGLGYTF. CDR3 coding DNA: TGTGCCAGCTCCCCTTCGTGGACAGGGCTTGGCTACACCTTC.